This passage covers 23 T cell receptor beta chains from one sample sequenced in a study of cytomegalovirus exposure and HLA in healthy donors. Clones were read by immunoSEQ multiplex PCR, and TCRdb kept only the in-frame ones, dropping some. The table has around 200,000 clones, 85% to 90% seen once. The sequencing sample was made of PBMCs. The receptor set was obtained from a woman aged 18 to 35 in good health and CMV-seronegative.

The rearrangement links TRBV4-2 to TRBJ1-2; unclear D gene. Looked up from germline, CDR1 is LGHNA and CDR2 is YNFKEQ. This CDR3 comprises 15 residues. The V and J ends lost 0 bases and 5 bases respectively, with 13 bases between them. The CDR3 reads CASSQEPMPTYGYTF. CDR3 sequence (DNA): TGTGCCAGCAGCCAAGAACCGATGCCTACTTATGGCTACACCTTC.

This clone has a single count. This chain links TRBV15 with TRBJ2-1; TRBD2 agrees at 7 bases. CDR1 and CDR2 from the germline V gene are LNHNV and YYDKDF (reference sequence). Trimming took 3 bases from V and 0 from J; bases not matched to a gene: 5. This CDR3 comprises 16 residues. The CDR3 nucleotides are TGTGCCACCAGCAGGGGGAGGGTGGGCTCCTACAATGAGCAGTTCTTC. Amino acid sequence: CATSRGRVGSYNEQFF.

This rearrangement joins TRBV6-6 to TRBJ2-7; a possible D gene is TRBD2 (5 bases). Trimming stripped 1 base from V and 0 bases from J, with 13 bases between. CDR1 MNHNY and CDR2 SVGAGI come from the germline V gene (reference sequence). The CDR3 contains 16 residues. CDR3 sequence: CASSYFPSGPSYEQYF. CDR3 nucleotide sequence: TGTGCCAGCAGTTACTTTCCCAGCGGTCCCTCCTACGAGCAGTACTTC.

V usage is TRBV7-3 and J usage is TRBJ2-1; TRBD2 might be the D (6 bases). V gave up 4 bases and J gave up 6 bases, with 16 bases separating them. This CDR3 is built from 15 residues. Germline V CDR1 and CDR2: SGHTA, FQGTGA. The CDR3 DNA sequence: TGTGCCAGCAGCTCTCAACCGGGACTTAGCAATGAGCAGTTCTTC. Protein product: CASSSQPGLSNEQFF.

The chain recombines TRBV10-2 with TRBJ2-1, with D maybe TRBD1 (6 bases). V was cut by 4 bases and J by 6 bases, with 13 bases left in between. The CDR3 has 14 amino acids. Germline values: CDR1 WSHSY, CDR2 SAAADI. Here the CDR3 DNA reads TGCGCCAGCAGTGTAAAGGGGGAAGGCAATGAGCAGTTCTTC. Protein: CASSVKGEGNEQFF.

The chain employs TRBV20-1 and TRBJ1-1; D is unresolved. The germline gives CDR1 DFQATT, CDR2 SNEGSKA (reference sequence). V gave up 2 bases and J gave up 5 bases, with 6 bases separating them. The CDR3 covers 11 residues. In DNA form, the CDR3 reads TGCAGTGCTAGAAAGAGGACTGAAGCTTTCTTT. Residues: CSARKRTEAFF.

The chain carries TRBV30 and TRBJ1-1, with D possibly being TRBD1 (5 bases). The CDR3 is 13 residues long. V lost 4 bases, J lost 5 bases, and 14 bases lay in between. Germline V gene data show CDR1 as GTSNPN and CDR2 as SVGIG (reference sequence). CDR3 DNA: TGTGCCTGGACGCCCGGGGGGTCGACTGAAGCTTTCTTT. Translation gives CAWTPGGSTEAFF.

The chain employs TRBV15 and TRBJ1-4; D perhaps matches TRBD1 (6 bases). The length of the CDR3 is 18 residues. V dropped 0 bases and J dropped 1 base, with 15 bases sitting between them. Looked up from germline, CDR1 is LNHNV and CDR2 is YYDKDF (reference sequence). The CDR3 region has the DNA TGTGCCACCAGCAGAGAGTTGGGGGGGGGCTTAACTAATGAAAAACTGTTTTTT. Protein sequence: CATSRELGGGLTNEKLFF.

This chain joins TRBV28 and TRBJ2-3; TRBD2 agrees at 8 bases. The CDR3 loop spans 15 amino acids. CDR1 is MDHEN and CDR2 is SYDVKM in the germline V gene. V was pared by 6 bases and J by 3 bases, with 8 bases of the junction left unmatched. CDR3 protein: CASSSSGSRTDTQYF. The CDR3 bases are TGTGCCAGCAGCAGCAGCGGGAGTCGGACAGATACGCAGTATTTT.

CDR3 nucleotide sequence: TGTGCCAGCTACCCCGGAACTAGGCGGGTTCTTATCGGTGCGCAAGAGACCCAGTACTTC. Residues: CASYPGTRRVLIGAQETQYF. The chain uses TRBV28 and TRBJ2-5, with a tentative D call TRBD2 (5 bases). This CDR3 is 20 amino acids long. Trimming took 8 bases from V and 2 from J, leaving 33 bases between them. Germline-derived CDR1 and CDR2 are MDHEN and SYDVKM.

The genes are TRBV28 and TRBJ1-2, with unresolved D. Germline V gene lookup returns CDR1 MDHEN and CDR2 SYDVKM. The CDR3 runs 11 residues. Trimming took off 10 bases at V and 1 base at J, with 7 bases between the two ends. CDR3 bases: TGTGCCACGGGGATTAACTATGGCTACACCTTC. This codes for CATGINYGYTF.

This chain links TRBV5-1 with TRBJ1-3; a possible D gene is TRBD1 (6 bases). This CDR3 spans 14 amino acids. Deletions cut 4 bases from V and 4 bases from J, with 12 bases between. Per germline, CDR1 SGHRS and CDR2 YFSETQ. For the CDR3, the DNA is TGCGCCAGCAGCCCACAGGGATCCGGAAACACCATATATTTT. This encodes CASSPQGSGNTIYF. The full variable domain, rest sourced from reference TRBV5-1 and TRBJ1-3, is KAGVTQTPRYLIKTRGQQVTLSCSPISGHRSVSWYQQTPGQGLQFLFEYFSETQRNKGNFPGRFSGRQFSNSRSEMNVSTLELGDSALYLCASSPQGSGNTIYFGEGSWLTVV.

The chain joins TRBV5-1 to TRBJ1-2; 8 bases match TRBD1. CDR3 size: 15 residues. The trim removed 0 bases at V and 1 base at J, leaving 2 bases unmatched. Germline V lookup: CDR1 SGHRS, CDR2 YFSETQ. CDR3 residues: CASSLGQGINYGYTF. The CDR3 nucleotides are TGCGCCAGCAGCTTGGGACAGGGGATTAACTATGGCTACACCTTC.

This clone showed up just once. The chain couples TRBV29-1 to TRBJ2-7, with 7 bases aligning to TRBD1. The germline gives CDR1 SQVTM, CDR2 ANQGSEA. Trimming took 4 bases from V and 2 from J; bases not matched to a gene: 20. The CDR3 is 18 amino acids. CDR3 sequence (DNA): TGCAGCGTTGCTTTATCCCGTGAAAGGACAGGCAAAACCTACGAGCAGTACTTC. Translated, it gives CSVALSRERTGKTYEQYF.

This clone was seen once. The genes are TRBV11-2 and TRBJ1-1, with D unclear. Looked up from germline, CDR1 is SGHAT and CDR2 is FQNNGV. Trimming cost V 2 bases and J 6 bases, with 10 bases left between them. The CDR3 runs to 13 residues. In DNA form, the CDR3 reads TGTGCCAGCAGCTTAACTGGGAGGGCTGAAGCTTTCTTT. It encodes CASSLTGRAEAFF.

CDR3 protein: CASSSWDRGFTEAFF. In DNA form, the CDR3 reads TGTGCCAGCAGTTCGTGGGACAGGGGGTTTACTGAAGCTTTCTTT. This rearrangement joins TRBV27 to TRBJ1-1; the match to TRBD1 covers 11 bases. The germline CDR1 and CDR2 sequences are MNHEY and SMNVEV (reference sequence). V lost 4 bases, J lost 5 bases, and 6 bases stayed unmatched. This CDR3 contains 15 residues.

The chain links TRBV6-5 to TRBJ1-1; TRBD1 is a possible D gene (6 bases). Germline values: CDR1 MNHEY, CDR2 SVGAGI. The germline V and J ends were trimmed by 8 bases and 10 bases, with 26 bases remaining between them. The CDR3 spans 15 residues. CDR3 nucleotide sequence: TGTGCCAGCCACCCTAGGAGACAGACTGGGACATTAGCTTTCTTT. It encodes CASHPRRQTGTLAFF.

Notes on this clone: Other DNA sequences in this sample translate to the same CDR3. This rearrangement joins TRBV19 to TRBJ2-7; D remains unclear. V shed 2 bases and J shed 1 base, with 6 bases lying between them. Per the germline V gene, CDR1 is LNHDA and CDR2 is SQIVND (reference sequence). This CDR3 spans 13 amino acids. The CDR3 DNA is TGTGCCAGTAGTATAACGGGTTCCTACGAGCAGTACTTC. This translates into CASSITGSYEQYF.

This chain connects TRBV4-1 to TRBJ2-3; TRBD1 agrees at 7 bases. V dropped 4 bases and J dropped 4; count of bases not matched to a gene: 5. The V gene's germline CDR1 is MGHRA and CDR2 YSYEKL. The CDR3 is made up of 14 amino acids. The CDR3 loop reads CASSRRQGPDTQYF. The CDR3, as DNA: TGCGCCAGCAGCCGTCGACAGGGCCCAGATACGCAGTATTTT.

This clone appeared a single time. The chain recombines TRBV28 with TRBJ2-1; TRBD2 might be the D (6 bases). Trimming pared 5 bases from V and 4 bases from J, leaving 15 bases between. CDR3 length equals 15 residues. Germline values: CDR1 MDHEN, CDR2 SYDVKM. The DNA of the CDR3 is TGTGCCAGCAGTCTTACGGGACTCTCGTACAATGAGCAGTTCTTC. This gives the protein CASSLTGLSYNEQFF.

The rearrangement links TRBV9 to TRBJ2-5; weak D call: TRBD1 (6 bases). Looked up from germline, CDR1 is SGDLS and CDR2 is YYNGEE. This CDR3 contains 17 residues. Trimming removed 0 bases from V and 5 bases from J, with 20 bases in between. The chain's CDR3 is CASSVATAGVGLETQYF. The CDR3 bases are TGTGCCAGCAGCGTAGCTACTGCAGGGGTGGGCTTGGAGACCCAGTACTTC.

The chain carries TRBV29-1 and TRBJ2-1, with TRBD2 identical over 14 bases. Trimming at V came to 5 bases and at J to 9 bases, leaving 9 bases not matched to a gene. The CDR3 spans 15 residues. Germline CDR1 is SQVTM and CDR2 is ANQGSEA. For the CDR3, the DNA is TGCAGCGTTCGGCAGACTAGCGGGAGGGCGGGTGAGCAGTTCTTC. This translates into CSVRQTSGRAGEQFF.

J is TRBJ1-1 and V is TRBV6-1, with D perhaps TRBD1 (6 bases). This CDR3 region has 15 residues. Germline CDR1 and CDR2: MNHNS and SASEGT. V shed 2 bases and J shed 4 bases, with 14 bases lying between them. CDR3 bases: TGTGCCAGCAGTGAAATCCGGGGGGCGTCCACTGAAGCTTTCTTT. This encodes CASSEIRGASTEAFF.